A single sample is the source of the 6 T cell receptor beta chains below, sequenced in a study of early T cells in non-severe SARS-CoV-2 infection. Via MiXCR, TCRdb re-called the 5' RACE reads, giving one row per CDR3 protein. The repertoire includes fewer than 75,000 distinct CDR3 sequences, roughly 18% of them detected once, and about 8.4% sits in the top ten. The sample consisted of whole blood, taken at baseline. These receptors all stem from an adult who was a healthcare worker with PCR-confirmed SARS-CoV-2 infection or an uninfected control (not recorded which).

J is TRBJ1-5 and V is TRBV2; a possible D gene is TRBD1 (5 bases). Germline V CDR1 and CDR2: SNHLY, FYNNEI. V dropped 1 base and J dropped 6 bases, with 10 bases sitting between them. The CDR3 totals 14 residues. This CDR3 is CASSEGGRGQPQHF. DNA of the CDR3: TGTGCCAGCAGTGAAGGAGGGAGGGGTCAGCCCCAGCATTTT.

There are a few counts of this clonotype. The rearrangement links TRBV5-4 to TRBJ1-6, with D unclear. Germline lookup yields CDR1 SGHNT and CDR2 YYREEE (reference sequence). V was shortened by 4 bases and J by 7 bases, with 12 bases between the two germline ends. The CDR3 totals 14 residues. The CDR3 DNA reads as TGTGCCAGCAGCCCAAAAACAGAGAATTCACCCCTCCACTTT. It yields the protein CASSPKTENSPLHF.

This clonotype was seen only a few times. The V call is TRBV30, the J call TRBJ1-1, with a possible D match to TRBD1 (5 bases). CDR3 length: 13 amino acids. V gave up 2 bases and J gave up 3 bases, with 10 bases separating them. CDR1 is GTSNPN and CDR2 is SVGIG in the germline V gene (reference sequence). DNA for the CDR3: TGTGCCTGGAGTTTGAGAGGGGACACTGAAGCTTTCTTT. It translates to CAWSLRGDTEAFF.

This chain links TRBV20-1 with TRBJ2-1; TRBD2 is a possible D gene (6 bases). The V and J ends lost 6 bases and 7 bases respectively, with 19 bases between them. This CDR3 comprises 14 residues. Germline V CDR1 and CDR2: DFQATT, SNEGSKA (reference sequence). CDR3 in DNA: TGCAGTGCCAGGGTCGGAGGGGTGCTAAATGAGCAGTTCTTC. This gives the protein CSARVGGVLNEQFF.

Only a few counts were recorded for this clonotype. The V call is TRBV27, the J call TRBJ2-7; possibly TRBD1 for D (5 bases). This CDR3 is 16 amino acids long. The V end was cut by 0 bases, the J end by 2 bases, with 14 bases between. CDR1 and CDR2 from the germline V gene are MNHEY and SMNVEV (reference sequence). CDR3 sequence: CASSLSGQGMTYEQYF. The CDR3 DNA reads as TGTGCCAGCAGTTTATCGGGGCAGGGTATGACCTACGAGCAGTACTTC.

This clonotype was counted ten times or more. The rearrangement links TRBV19 to TRBJ1-5; D gene unclear. CDR1 and CDR2 (germline): LNHDA, SQIVND (reference sequence). CDR3 size: 12 residues. V dropped 3 bases and J dropped 3 bases, with 3 bases sitting between them. The DNA of the CDR3 is TGTGCCAGTAGTATCATCAATCAGCCCCAGCATTTT. It encodes CASSIINQPQHF.